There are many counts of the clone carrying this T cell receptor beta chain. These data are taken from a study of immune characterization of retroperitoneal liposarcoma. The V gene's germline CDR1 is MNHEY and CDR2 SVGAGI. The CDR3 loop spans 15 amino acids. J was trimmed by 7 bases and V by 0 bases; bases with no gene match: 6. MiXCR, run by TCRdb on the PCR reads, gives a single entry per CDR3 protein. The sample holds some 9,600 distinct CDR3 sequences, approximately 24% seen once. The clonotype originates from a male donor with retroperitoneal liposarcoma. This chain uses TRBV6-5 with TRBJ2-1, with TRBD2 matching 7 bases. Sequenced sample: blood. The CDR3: CASSYSGGGWNEQFF. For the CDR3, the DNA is TGTGCCAGCAGTTACTCCGGGGGAGGGTGGAATGAGCAGTTCTTC.